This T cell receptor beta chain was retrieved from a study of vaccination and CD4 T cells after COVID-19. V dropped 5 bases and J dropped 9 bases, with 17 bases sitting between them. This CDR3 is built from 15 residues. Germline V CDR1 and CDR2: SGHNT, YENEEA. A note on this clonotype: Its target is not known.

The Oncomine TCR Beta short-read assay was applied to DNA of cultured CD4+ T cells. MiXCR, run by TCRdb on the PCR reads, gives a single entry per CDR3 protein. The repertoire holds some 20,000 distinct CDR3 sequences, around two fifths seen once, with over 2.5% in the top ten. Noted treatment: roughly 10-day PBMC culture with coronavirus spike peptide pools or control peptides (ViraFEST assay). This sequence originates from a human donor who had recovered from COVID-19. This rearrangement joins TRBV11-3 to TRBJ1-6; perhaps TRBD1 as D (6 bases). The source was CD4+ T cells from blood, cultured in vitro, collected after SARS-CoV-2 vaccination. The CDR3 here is CASSTRTDGSSPLHF. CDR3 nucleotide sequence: TGTGCCAGCAGCACCCGGACAGATGGCAGTTCACCCCTCCACTTT. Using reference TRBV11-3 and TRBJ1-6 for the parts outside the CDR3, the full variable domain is EAGVVQSPRYKIIEKKQPVAFWCNPISGHNTLYWYLQNLGQGPELLIRYENEEAVDDSQLPKDRFSAERLKGVDSTLKIQPAELGDSAVYLCASSTRTDGSSPLHFGNGTRLTVT.